One sample yielded the 29 T cell receptor beta chains listed below, sequenced in a study of blood T cell repertoires in COVID-19. Data came from immunoSEQ multiplex PCR; TCRdb stores just in-frame clones and leaves some out. Seen here are approximately 59,000 clones, about 81% observed once, and the top ten hold 15% to 18%. Input material: peripheral blood. Source of these receptors: an older man with acute or convalescent COVID-19.

The J gene is TRBJ2-3, the V gene TRBV4-1; D unresolved. With 4 bases removed from V and 1 base from J, the gap between germline ends came to 15 bases. Germline assignment: CDR1 MGHRA and CDR2 YSYEKL. There are 16 residues in the CDR3. In nucleotides, the CDR3 is TGCGCCAGCAGCCGGTCGTCGTTTCGGGGCACAGATACGCAGTATTTT. Its translation is CASSRSSFRGTDTQYF.

CDR3 nucleotide sequence: TGCGCCAGCAGCCAAGGAAACGGGGTAGATACGCAGTATTTT. This translates into CASSQGNGVDTQYF. The chain has TRBV4-3 and TRBJ2-3; tentative D call: TRBD2 (5 bases). V was shortened by 1 base and J by 5 bases, with 10 bases between the two germline ends. This CDR3 has 14 amino acids. Germline CDR1 reads LGHNA; CDR2 reads YSLEER.

This chain uses TRBV11-3 with TRBJ2-7; 7 positions match TRBD2. Unmatched junction bases numbered 13, after V lost 5 bases and J lost 6 bases. This CDR3 contains 15 residues. The V gene's germline CDR1 is SGHNT and CDR2 YENEEA. As DNA, the CDR3 is TGTGCCAGCAGCCACGGAGGAGTGGCTAGCGGCGAGCAGTACTTC. Protein: CASSHGGVASGEQYF.

The gene calls are TRBV19 and TRBJ2-7; 8 bases are a match to TRBD1. CDR1 is LNHDA, CDR2 SQIVND, per germline (reference sequence). J gave up 6 bases and V 5 bases, and 6 bases lay outside the gene matches. The CDR3 totals 13 residues. The CDR3 sequence is CASSPWTGTEQYF. The CDR3 DNA is TGTGCCAGTAGTCCCTGGACAGGGACCGAGCAGTACTTC. Together with reference TRBV19 and TRBJ2-7, the CDR3 gives the full variable domain: DGGITQSPKYLFRKEGQNVTLSCEQNLNHDAMYWYRQDPGQGLRLIYYSQIVNDFQKGDIAEGYSVSREKKESFPLTVTSAQKNPTAFYLCASSPWTGTEQYFGPGTRLTVT.

This clone was seen a few times. J is TRBJ2-2 and V is TRBV9; D is perhaps TRBD1 (5 bases). This CDR3 has 14 amino acids. CDR1 and CDR2 (germline): SGDLS, YYNGEE. V lost 0 bases and J 4 bases, leaving 7 bases between the germline ends. As DNA, the CDR3 is TGTGCCAGCAGCGTAGAAGGGGCCACCGGGGAGCTGTTTTTT. It is translated as CASSVEGATGELFF.

This chain joins TRBV7-9 and TRBJ2-1, with 7 bases matching TRBD1. V shed 7 bases, J shed 6 bases, and the junction held 18 bases outside the gene matches. Germline V lookup: CDR1 SEHNR, CDR2 FQNEAQ (reference sequence). This CDR3 spans 17 amino acids. The CDR3 reads CASTRPLAGGRFNEQFF. The CDR3 region has the DNA TGTGCCAGCACCCGACCCCTAGCAGGGGGTAGATTCAATGAGCAGTTCTTC.

This sequence joins TRBV6-5 and TRBJ2-1, with D tentatively TRBD1 (5 bases). The V and J ends lost 11 bases and 4 bases respectively, with 9 bases between them. The germline V gene has CDR1 MNHEY and CDR2 SVGAGI. This CDR3 has 11 residues. The CDR3 region has the DNA TGTGCCCTAGGGGATTACAATGAGCAGTTCTTC. Translating gives CALGDYNEQFF.

CDR3 DNA: TGTGCCTGGAGTCCGGGGTCCAGCACTGAAGCTTTCTTT. This gives the protein CAWSPGSSTEAFF. This chain joins TRBV30 and TRBJ1-1; D unclear. This CDR3 is 13 amino acids long. CDR1 and CDR2 from the germline V gene are GTSNPN and SVGIG (reference sequence). V was pared by 2 bases and J by 4 bases, with 11 bases between. Supplemented by reference TRBV30 and TRBJ1-1, the full variable domain reads SQTIHQWPATLVQPVGSPLSLECTVEGTSNPNLYWYRQAAGRGLQLLFYSVGIGQISSEVPQNLSASRPQDRQFILSSKKLLLSDSGFYLCAWSPGSSTEAFFGQGTRLTVV.

This chain links TRBV4-1 with TRBJ2-1; 9 nucleotides align to TRBD2. Germline CDR1 and CDR2: MGHRA and YSYEKL. V lost 1 base and J lost 6; bases outside the gene matches: 7. The CDR3 loop spans 16 amino acids. The CDR3 loop is CASSQVLAGWGNEQFF. The CDR3 nucleotides read TGCGCCAGCAGCCAAGTTCTAGCGGGATGGGGCAATGAGCAGTTCTTC.

A few counts support this clone. The chain recombines TRBV7-8 with TRBJ2-2; TRBD2 matches at 8 bases. V was pared by 3 bases and J by 4 bases, with 4 bases of the junction left unmatched. Germline lookup yields CDR1 SGHVS and CDR2 FQNEAQ. The CDR3 is 15 amino acids. The CDR3: CASSLAGGTTGELFF. CDR3 DNA sequence: TGTGCCAGCAGCTTGGCGGGGGGAACCACCGGGGAGCTGTTTTTT.

This chain connects TRBV6-5 to TRBJ1-3; 8 bases align to TRBD1. This CDR3 contains 14 residues. Germline V lookup: CDR1 MNHEY, CDR2 SVGAGI. V was pared by 10 bases and J by 2 bases, with 7 bases of the junction left unmatched. CDR3 sequence reads: CATVTGGPGNTIYF. The CDR3 nucleotides are TGTGCCACCGTTACAGGGGGACCTGGAAACACCATATATTTT.

This rearrangement joins TRBV5-6 to TRBJ2-3, with D possibly TRBD2 on 7 matching bases. Trimming took 4 bases from V and 4 from J, leaving 16 bases between them. The CDR3 spans 15 residues. The germline gives CDR1 SGHDT, CDR2 YYEEEE. In DNA form, the CDR3 reads TGTGCCAGCAGCCCCCCGGCGGGGGCCGCAGATACGCAGTATTTT. Residues: CASSPPAGAADTQYF.

CDR3 DNA sequence: TGTGCCAGCAGTTCGCAGTCCTTTTATGGCTACACCTTC. Its translation: CASSSQSFYGYTF. The J gene is TRBJ1-2, the V gene TRBV6-5, with D unresolved. CDR3 length: 13 amino acids. The germline V and J ends were trimmed by 4 bases and 5 bases, with 11 bases remaining between them. Germline V gives CDR1 MNHEY, CDR2 SVGAGI.

This clone has just a few counts. The V gene is TRBV7-2, the J gene TRBJ2-7, with a possible D match to TRBD1 (6 bases). Germline CDR1 SGHTA, CDR2 FQGNSA. The CDR3 contains 16 residues. The V end was cut by 1 base, the J end by 2 bases, with 15 bases between. CDR3 nucleotide sequence: TGTGCCAGCAGCTTAGTCGGGACAAGGACGCCCTACGAGCAGTACTTC. Translation gives CASSLVGTRTPYEQYF.

In its sample, this clone was seen once. This chain uses TRBV4-1 with TRBJ2-1, with TRBD2 matching over 14 bases. V lost 4 bases to trimming and J lost 4 bases; unmatched junction nucleotides: 3. Looked up from germline, CDR1 is MGHRA and CDR2 is YSYEKL. The CDR3 is 16 amino acids. This CDR3 is CASSLRTSGRYNEQFF. CDR3 in DNA: TGCGCCAGCAGCCTCCGGACTAGCGGGAGGTACAATGAGCAGTTCTTC.

This clone was seen just once. The chain carries TRBV24-1 and TRBJ1-1, with D uncertain. Trimming left V 4 bases short and J 2 bases short, with 7 bases between. CDR1 KGHDR and CDR2 SFDVKD come from the germline V gene. The CDR3 loop spans 13 amino acids. The CDR3 region has the DNA TGTGCCACCAGTGACGGTCTTAACACTGAAGCTTTCTTT. Encoded protein: CATSDGLNTEAFF.

The chain is built from TRBV18 and TRBJ2-2, with 11 bases identical to TRBD2. From germline, CDR1 is KGHSH and CDR2 LQKENI. The ends lost 10 bases at V and 6 bases at J; junction bases unmatched: 10. The CDR3 is 15 amino acids. CDR3 nucleotides: TGTGCCACCGGAGGTACTAGCGGGAGTTCCGGGGAGCTGTTTTTT. It encodes CATGGTSGSSGELFF.

The chain employs TRBV7-3 and TRBJ1-1; 7 bases are shared with TRBD1. J lost 3 bases, V lost 1 base, and 8 bases had no gene match. The CDR3 loop spans 16 amino acids. Germline CDR1 and CDR2: SGHTA and FQGTGA. The CDR3 sequence is CASSLNPTGYYTEAFF. CDR3 coding DNA: TGTGCCAGCAGCTTAAACCCGACAGGGTATTACACTGAAGCTTTCTTT.

The gene calls are TRBV7-9 and TRBJ2-3, with TRBD2 matching 10 bases. Germline CDR1 is SEHNR and CDR2 is FQNEAQ (reference sequence). V lost 5 bases to trimming and J lost 3 bases; unmatched junction nucleotides: 5. There are 15 residues in the CDR3. The chain's CDR3 is CASSPGTSVTDTQYF. DNA for the CDR3: TGTGCCAGCAGCCCGGGGACTAGCGTTACAGATACGCAGTATTTT.

This clone appeared a few times. Other DNA variants within this sample encode the same CDR3. The chain couples TRBV12-3 or TRBV12-4 to TRBJ1-2; D not resolved. The V and J ends lost 4 bases and 4 bases respectively, with 7 bases between them. CDR3 size: 12 residues. In DNA, the CDR3 is TGTGCCAGCAGTTCAGGTGGCTATGGCTACACCTTC. Amino acid sequence: CASSSGGYGYTF.

The chain combines TRBV27 with TRBJ1-6, with D possibly matching TRBD1 (6 bases). Germline V gene data show CDR1 as MNHEY and CDR2 as SMNVEV (reference sequence). CDR3 length: 14 residues. V lost 4 bases to trimming and J lost 6 bases, with 10 bases between them. DNA for the CDR3: TGTGCCAGCAGTTACGGACAGTTTAATTCACCCCTCCACTTT. It yields the protein CASSYGQFNSPLHF.

The sample holds one count of this clone. The gene calls are TRBV29-1 and TRBJ1-2, with 7 positions matching TRBD1. Germline CDR1 and CDR2: SQVTM and ANQGSEA. There are 11 residues in the CDR3. Trimming removed 6 bases from V and 5 bases from J; junction bases left unmatched: 3. The DNA for the CDR3 is TGCAGCGTGGCAGGGGGGTATGGCTACACCTTC. Its protein product is CSVAGGYGYTF.

The chain is built from TRBV11-2 and TRBJ2-7, with D perhaps matching TRBD1 (6 bases). Germline loops: CDR1 SGHAT, CDR2 FQNNGV. The CDR3 covers 11 residues. Between the trimmed V and J ends, which lost 7 bases and 4 bases, there was a span of 8 bases. This CDR3 is CASTRGYEQYF. The CDR3 nucleotides are TGTGCCAGCACCAGGGGTTACGAGCAGTACTTC.

The J gene is TRBJ2-1, the V gene TRBV28; 12 bases fit TRBD2. Per germline, CDR1 MDHEN and CDR2 SYDVKM. This CDR3 is built from 16 residues. Unmatched junction bases numbered 9, after V lost 5 bases and J lost 7 bases. The CDR3 nucleotides read TGTGCCAGCAGTACCTCCGGACTAGCGGGACTAAATGAGCAGTTCTTC. Translating it yields CASSTSGLAGLNEQFF.

A remark on this clone: This may come from a read error, since a much larger clone is one base off. V and J are TRBV9 and TRBJ1-1; 10 nucleotides align to TRBD1. CDR3 size: 14 residues. Germline V gene lookup returns CDR1 SGDLS and CDR2 YYNGEE. CDR3: CARSAGQGGDEAFF. In DNA, the CDR3 is TGTGCCCGCAGCGCCGGACAGGGGGGGGATGAAGCTTTCTTT.

The chain carries TRBV6-2 or TRBV6-3 and TRBJ2-7, with TRBD2 matching over 14 bases. The length of the CDR3 is 17 residues. V shed 2 bases and J 3 bases; nucleotides not matched to a gene: 6. Germline V gene lookup returns CDR1 MNHEY and CDR2 SVGEGT. This chain's CDR3 is CASSYPGTSGSRYEQYF. The CDR3 DNA sequence: TGTGCCAGCAGTTACCCGGGGACTAGCGGGAGTCGCTACGAGCAGTACTTC.

The V and J genes are TRBV3-1 (or the pseudogene TRBV3-2) and TRBJ1-2; a weak D match, TRBD1 (6 bases). V was trimmed by 3 bases and J by 4 bases, leaving 9 bases between them. Germline CDR1 is LGHDT and CDR2 is YNNKEL (reference sequence). CDR3 length equals 13 residues. CDR3 nucleotides: TGTGCCAGCAGCCAGGGGGCTGGCTATGGCTACACCTTC. Translation: CASSQGAGYGYTF.

The CDR3 reads CASSFRDEQYF. CDR3 coding DNA: TGTGCCAGCAGTTTCCGCGACGAGCAGTACTTC. The chain combines TRBV12-3 or TRBV12-4 with TRBJ2-7; D not resolved. The CDR3 spans 11 residues. The germline V and J ends were trimmed by 3 bases and 5 bases, with 5 bases remaining between them.

CDR3 in DNA: TGTGCCAGCAGCCCGCAAGAGACCCAGTACTTC. This encodes CASSPQETQYF. This chain links TRBV7-2 with TRBJ2-5; D is undetermined. This CDR3 contains 11 residues. Between the trimmed V and J ends, which lost 5 bases and 2 bases, there was a span of 3 bases. Germline V gene lookup returns CDR1 SGHTA and CDR2 FQGNSA.